What follows describes a single TCR beta chain. The sample holds one count of this clone. The clone's antigen remains unknown. One base away there is no much larger clone; base qualities are not given. This specimen belongs to a study of control samples from healthy donors and cancer patients (dated by TCRdb to about 2020). The library was produced with the immunoSEQ multiplex PCR assay. In TCRdb, the immuneACCESS table is reduced to in-frame sequences with V and J assigned. These tables do not hold every clone; where another copy was compared, an unresolved V gene accounts for under half, and the others remain unexplained. For this sample the table gives more than 85,000 clones, of which around 89% were detected only once. Of the sample, roughly a sixth is held by the ten largest clones. At the junction V is shortened by 5 bases and J by 11 bases; bases outside the gene matches: 14. CDR1 LNHNV and CDR2 YYDKDF were looked up in the germline V gene (reference sequence). The CDR3 covers 14 residues, taking in both the cysteine and the phenylalanine. The sequence is cut down to CDR3 DNA, 42 bases in frame from base 1.

Sequencing was done on a sample of blood. This TCR was recovered from a woman in her 50s in good health. Recombination connected TRBV15 to TRBJ1-1, with 7 middle bases fitting TRBD1. The DNA reads TGTGCCACCAGCTCCCCCTTTGGGGACAGTAAGGCTTTCTTT. Translation gives CATSSPFGDSKAFF.